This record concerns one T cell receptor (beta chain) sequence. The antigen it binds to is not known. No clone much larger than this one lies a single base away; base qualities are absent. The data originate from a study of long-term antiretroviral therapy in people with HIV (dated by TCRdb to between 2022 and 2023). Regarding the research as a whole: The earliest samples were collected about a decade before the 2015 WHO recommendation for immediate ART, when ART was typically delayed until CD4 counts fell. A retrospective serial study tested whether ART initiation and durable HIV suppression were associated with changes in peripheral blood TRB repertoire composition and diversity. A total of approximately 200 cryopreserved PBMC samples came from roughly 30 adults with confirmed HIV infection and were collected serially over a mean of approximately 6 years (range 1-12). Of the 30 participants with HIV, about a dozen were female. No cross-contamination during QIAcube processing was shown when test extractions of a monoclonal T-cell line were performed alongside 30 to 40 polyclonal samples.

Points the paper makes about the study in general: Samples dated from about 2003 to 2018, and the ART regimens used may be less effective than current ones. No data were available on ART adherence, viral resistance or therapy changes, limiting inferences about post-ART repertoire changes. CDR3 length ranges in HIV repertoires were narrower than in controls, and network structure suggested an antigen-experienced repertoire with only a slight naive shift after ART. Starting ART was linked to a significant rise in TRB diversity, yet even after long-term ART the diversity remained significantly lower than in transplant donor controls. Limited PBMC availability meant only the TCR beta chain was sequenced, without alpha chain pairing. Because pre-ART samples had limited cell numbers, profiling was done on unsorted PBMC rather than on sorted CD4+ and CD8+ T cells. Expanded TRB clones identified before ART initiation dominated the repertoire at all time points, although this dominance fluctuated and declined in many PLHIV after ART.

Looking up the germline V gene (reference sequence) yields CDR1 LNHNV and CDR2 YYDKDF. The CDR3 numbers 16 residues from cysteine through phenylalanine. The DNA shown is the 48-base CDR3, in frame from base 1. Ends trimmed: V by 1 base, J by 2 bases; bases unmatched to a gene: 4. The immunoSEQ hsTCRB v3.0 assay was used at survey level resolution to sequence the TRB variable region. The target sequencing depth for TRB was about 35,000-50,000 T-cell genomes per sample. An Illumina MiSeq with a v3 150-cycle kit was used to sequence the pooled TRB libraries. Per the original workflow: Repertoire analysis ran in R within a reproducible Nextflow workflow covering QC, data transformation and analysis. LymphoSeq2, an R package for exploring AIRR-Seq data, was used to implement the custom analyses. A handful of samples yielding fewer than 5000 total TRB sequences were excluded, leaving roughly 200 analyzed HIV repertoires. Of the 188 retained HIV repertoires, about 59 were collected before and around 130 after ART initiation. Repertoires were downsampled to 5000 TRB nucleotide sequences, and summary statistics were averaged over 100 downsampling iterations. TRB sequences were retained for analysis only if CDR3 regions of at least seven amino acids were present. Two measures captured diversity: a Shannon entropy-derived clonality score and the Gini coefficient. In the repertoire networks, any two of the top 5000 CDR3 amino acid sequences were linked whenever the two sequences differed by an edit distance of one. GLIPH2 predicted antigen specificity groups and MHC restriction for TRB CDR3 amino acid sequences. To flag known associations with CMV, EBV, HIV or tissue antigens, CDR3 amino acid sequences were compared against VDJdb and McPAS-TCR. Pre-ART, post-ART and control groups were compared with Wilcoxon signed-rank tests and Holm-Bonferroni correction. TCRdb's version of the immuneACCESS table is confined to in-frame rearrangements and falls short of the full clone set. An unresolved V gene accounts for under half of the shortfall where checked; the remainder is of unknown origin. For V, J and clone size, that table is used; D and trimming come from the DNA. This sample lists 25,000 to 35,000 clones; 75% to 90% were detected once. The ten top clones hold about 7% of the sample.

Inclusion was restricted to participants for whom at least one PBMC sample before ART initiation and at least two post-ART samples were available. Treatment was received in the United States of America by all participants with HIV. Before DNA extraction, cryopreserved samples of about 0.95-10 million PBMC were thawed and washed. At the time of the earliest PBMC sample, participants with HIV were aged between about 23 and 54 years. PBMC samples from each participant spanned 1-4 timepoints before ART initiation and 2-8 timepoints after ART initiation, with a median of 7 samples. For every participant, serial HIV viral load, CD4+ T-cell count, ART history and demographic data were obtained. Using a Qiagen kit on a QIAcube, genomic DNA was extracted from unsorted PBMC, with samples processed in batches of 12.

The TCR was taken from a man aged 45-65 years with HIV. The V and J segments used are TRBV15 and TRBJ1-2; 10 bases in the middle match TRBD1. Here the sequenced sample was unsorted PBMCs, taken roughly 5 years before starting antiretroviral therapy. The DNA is TGTGCCACCAGCAGAGGGGGGACAGGGGCAAACTATGGCTACACCTTC. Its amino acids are CATSRGGTGANYGYTF.